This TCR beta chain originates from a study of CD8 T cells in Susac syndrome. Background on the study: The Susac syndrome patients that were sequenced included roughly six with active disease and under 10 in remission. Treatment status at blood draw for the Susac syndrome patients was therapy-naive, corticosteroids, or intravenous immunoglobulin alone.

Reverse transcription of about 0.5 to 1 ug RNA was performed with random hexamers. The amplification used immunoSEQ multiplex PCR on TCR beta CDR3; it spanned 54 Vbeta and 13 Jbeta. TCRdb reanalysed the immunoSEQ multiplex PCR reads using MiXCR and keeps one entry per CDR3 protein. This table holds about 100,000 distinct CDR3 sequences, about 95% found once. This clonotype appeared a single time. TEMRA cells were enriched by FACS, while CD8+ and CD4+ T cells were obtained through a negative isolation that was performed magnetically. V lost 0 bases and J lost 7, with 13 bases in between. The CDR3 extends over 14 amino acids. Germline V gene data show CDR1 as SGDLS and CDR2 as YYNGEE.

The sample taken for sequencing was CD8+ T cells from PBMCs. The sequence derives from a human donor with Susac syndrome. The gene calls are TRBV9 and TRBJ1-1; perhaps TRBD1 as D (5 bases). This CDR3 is CASSVVSGTDEAFF. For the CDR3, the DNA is TGTGCCAGCAGCGTAGTGTCAGGGACGGATGAAGCTTTCTTT.